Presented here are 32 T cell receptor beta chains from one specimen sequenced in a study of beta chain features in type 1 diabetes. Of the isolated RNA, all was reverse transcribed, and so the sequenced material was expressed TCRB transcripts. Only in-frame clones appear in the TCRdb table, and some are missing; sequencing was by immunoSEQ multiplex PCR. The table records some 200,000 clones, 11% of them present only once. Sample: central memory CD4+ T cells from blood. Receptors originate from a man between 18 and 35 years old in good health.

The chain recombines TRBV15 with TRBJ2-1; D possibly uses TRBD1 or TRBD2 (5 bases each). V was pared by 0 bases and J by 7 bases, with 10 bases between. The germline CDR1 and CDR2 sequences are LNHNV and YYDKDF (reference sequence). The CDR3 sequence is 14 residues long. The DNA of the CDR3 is TGTGCCACCAGCAGAGATCAGGGCGGGAATGAGCAGTTCTTC. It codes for CATSRDQGGNEQFF.

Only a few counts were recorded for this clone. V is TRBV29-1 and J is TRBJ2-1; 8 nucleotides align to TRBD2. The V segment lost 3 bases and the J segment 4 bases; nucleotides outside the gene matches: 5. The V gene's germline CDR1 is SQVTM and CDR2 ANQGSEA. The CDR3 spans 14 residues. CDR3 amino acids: CSVDGTSGYNEQFF. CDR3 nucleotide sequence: TGCAGCGTTGATGGTACTAGCGGTTACAATGAGCAGTTCTTC.

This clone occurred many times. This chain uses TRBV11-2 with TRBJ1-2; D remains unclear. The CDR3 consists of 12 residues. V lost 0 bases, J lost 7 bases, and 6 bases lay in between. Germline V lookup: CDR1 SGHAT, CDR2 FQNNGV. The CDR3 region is CASSLERSGYTF. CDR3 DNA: TGTGCCAGCAGCTTAGAACGGAGTGGCTACACCTTC.

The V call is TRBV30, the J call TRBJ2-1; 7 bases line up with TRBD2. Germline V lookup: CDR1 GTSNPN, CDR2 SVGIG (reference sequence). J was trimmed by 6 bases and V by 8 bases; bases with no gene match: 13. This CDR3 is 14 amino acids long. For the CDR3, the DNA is TGTGCCGGTACCAGCGGGACCGTTGGCAATGAGCAGTTCTTC. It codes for CAGTSGTVGNEQFF.

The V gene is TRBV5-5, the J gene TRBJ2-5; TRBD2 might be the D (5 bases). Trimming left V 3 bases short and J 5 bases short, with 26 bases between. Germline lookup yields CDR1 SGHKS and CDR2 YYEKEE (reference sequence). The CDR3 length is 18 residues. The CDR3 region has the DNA TGTGCCAGCAGCTATGGAGGCATTTCGCGGCGCCCCGGGGAGACCCAGTACTTC. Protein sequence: CASSYGGISRRPGETQYF.

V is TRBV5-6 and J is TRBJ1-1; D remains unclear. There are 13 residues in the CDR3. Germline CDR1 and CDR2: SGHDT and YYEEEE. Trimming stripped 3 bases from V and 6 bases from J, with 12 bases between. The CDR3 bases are TGTGCCAGCAGCTCGACAATTGAGGCTGAAGCTTTCTTT. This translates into CASSSTIEAEAFF.

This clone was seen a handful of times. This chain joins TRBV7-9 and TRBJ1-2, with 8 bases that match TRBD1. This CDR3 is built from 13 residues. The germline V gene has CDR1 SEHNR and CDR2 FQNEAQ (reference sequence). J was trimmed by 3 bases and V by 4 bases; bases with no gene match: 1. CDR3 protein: CASSSDRDYGYTF. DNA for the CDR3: TGTGCCAGCAGCTCGGACAGGGACTATGGCTACACCTTC.

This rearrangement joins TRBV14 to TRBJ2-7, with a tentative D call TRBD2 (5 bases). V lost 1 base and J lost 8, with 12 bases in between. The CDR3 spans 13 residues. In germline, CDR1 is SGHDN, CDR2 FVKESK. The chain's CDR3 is CASSQGLATKQYF. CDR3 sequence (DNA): TGTGCCAGCAGCCAAGGCCTAGCTACAAAGCAGTACTTC.

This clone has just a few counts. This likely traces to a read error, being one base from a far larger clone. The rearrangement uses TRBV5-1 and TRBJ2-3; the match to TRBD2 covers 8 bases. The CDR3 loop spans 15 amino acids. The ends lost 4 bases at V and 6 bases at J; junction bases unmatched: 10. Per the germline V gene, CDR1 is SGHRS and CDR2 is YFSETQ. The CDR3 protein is CASSPHSGMVDTQYF. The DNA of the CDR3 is TGCGCCAGCAGCCCCCATAGCGGGATGGTGGATACGCAGTATTTT.

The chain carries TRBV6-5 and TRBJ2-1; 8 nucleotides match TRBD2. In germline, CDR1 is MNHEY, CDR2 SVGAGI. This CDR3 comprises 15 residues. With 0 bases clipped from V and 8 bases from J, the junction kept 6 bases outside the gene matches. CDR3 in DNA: TGTGCCAGCAGTTACTCAAGAGCGGGAGCATATGAGCAGTTCTTC. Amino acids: CASSYSRAGAYEQFF.

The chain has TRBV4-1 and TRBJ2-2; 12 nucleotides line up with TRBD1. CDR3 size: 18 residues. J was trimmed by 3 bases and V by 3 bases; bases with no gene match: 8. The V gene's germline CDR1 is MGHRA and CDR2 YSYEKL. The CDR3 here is CASSHVLGQGAYTGELFF. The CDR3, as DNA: TGCGCCAGCAGCCATGTCCTGGGACAGGGGGCTTACACCGGGGAGCTGTTTTTT.

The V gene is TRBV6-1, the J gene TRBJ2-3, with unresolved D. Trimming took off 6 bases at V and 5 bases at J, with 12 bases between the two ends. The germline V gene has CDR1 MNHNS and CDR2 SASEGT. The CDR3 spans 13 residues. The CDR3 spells CASRGPGGDTQYF. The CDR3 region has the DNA TGTGCCAGCAGGGGCCCGGGCGGAGATACGCAGTATTTT.

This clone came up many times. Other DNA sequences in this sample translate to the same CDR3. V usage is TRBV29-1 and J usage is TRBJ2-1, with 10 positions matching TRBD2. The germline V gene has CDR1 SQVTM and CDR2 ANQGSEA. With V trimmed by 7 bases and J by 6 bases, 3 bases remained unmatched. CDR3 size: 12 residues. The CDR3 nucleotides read TGCAGCGAGCGGGAGGGCCGCAATGAGCAGTTCTTC. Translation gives CSEREGRNEQFF.

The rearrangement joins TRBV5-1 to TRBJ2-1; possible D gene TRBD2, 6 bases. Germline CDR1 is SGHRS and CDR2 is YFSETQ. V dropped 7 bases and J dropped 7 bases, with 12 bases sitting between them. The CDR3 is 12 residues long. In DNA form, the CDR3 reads TGCGCCAGCGCTTTGAGCGGGAATGAGCAGTTCTTC. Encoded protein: CASALSGNEQFF.

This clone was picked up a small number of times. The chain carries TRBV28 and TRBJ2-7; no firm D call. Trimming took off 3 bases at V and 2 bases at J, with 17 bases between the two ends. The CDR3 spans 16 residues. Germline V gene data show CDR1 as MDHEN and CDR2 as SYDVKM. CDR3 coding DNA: TGTGCCAGCAGTTTCGCCCCAGCCGTGGGGACCTACGAGCAGTACTTC. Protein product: CASSFAPAVGTYEQYF.

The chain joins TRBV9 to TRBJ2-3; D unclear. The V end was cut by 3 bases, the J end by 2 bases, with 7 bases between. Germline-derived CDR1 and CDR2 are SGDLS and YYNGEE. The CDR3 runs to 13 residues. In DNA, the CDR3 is TGTGCCAGCAGCGCCCCAAACACAGATACGCAGTATTTT. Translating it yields CASSAPNTDTQYF.

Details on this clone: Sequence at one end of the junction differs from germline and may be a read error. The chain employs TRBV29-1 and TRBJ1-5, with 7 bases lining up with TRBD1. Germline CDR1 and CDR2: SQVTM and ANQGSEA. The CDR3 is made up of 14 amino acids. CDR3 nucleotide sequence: TGCAGCGCCACGACAGGGAATAGCAATCAGCCCCATCATTTT. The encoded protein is CSATTGNSNQPHHF.

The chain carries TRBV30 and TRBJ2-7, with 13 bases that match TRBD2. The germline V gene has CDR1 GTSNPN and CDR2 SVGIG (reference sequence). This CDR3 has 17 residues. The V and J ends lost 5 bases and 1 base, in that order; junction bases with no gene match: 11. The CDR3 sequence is CAWSGLAGDNWSYEQYF. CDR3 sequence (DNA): TGTGCCTGGTCAGGACTAGCGGGAGATAATTGGTCCTACGAGCAGTACTTC.

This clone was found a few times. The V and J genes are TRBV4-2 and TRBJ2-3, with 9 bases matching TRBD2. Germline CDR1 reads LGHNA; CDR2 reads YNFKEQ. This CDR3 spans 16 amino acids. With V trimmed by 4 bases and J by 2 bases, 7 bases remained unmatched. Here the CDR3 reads CASSLGIAGATDTQYF. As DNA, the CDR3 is TGTGCCAGCAGCCTGGGAATAGCGGGAGCCACAGATACGCAGTATTTT.

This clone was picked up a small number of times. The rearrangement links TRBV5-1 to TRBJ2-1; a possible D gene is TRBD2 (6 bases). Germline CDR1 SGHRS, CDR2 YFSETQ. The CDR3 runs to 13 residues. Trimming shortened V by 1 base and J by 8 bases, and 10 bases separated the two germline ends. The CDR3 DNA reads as TGCGCCAGCAGCTTGTTCGCTAGCGATGAGCAGTTCTTC. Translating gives CASSLFASDEQFF.

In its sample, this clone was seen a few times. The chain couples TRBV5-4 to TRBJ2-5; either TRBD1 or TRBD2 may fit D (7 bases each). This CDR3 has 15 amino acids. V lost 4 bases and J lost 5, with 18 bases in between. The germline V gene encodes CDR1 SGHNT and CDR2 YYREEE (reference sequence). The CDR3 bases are TGTGCCAGCAGCACGCCCCGACAGGGAGGGGAGACCCAGTACTTC. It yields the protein CASSTPRQGGETQYF.

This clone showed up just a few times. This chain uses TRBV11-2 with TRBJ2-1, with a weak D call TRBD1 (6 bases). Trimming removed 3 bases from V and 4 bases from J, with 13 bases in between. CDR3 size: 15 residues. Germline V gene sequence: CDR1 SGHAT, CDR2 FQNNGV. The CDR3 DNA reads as TGTGCCAGCAGCTTTACTATAGGGGGATACAATGAGCAGTTCTTC. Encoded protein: CASSFTIGGYNEQFF.

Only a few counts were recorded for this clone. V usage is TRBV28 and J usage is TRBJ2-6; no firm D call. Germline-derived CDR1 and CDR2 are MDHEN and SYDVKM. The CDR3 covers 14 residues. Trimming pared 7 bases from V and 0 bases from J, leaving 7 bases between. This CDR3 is CASKRVSGANVLTF. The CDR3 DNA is TGTGCCAGCAAGCGCGTCTCTGGGGCCAACGTCCTGACTTTC.

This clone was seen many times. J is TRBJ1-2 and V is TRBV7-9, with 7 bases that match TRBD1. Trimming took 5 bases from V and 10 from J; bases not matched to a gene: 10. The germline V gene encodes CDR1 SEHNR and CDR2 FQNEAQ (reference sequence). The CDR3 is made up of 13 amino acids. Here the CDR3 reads CASSLGTAQLYTF. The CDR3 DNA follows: TGTGCCAGCAGCCTAGGGACAGCCCAACTCTACACCTTC. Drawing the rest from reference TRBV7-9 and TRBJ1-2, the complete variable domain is DTGVSQNPRHKITKRGQNVTFRCDPISEHNRLYWYRQTLGQGPEFLTYFQNEAQLEKSRLLSDRFSAERPKGSFSTLEIQRTEQGDSAMYLCASSLGTAQLYTFGSGTRLTVV.

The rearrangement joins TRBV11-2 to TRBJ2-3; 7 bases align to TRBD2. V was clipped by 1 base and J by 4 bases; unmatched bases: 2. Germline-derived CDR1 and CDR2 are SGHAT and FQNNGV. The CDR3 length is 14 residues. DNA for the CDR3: TGTGCCAGCAGCTTAGTCGCGGGGGCAGATACGCAGTATTTT. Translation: CASSLVAGADTQYF.

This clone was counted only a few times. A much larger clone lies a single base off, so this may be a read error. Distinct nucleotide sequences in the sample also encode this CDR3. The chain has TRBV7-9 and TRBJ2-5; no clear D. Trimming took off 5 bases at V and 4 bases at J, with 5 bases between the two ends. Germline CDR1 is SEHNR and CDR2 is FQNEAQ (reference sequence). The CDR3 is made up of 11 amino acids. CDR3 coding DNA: TGTGCCAGCAGCCCACTAGAGACCCAGTACTTC. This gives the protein CASSPLETQYF.

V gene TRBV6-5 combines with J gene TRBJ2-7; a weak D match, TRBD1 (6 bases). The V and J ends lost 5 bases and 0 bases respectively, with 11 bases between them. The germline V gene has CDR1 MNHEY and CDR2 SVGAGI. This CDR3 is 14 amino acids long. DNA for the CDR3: TGTGCCAGCAGTCAACGGACAGCCTCCTACGAGCAGTACTTC. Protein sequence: CASSQRTASYEQYF.

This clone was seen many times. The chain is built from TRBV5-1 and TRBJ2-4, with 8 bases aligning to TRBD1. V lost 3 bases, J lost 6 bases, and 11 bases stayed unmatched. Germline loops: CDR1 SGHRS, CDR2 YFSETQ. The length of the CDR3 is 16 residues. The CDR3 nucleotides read TGCGCCAGCAGCTCATCCATCGGGACAGGATTAAACATTCAGTACTTC. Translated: CASSSSIGTGLNIQYF.

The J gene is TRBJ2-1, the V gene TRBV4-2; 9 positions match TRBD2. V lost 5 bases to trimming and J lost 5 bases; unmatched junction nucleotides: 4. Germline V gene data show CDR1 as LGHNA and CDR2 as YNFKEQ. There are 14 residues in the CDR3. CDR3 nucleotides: TGTGCCAGCAGCGGATCTAGCGGGAACAATGAGCAGTTCTTC. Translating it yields CASSGSSGNNEQFF.

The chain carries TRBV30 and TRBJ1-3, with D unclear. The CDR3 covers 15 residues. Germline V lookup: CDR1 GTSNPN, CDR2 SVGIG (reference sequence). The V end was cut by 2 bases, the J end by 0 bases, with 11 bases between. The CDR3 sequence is CAWSPPGYSGNTIYF. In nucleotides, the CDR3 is TGTGCCTGGAGTCCTCCAGGATACTCTGGAAACACCATATATTTT.

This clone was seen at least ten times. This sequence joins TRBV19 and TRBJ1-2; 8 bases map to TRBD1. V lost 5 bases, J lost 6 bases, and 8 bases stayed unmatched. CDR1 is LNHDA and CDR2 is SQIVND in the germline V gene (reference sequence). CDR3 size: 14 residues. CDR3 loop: CASSPRQGRDGYTF. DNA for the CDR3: TGTGCCAGTAGTCCTCGACAGGGGAGAGATGGCTACACCTTC. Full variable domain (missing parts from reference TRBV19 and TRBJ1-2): DGGITQSPKYLFRKEGQNVTLSCEQNLNHDAMYWYRQDPGQGLRLIYYSQIVNDFQKGDIAEGYSVSREKKESFPLTVTSAQKNPTAFYLCASSPRQGRDGYTFGSGTRLTVV.

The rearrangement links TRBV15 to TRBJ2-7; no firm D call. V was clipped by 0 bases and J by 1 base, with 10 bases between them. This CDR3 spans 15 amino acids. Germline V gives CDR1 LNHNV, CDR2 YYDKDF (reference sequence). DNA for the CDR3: TGTGCCACCAGCAGAGATTCCAGGCTGTCCTACGAGCAGTACTTC. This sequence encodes CATSRDSRLSYEQYF.